Shown below are 22 T cell receptor beta chains from a single sample sequenced in a study of T cells after yellow fever vaccination. Each CDR3 protein is one row after TCRdb ran MiXCR on the 5' RACE reads. The sample consists of approximately 250,000 distinct CDR3 sequences, 6.5% to 7.5% of them appearing once. Sequenced material: CD4+ T cells sorted from PBMCs, taken on the day of the yellow fever booster vaccination. These receptors were obtained from a man between 25 and 39 years old who received the YFV17D yellow fever vaccine.

The chain employs TRBV7-9 and TRBJ2-1; 10 bases fit TRBD2. V lost 2 bases, J lost 6 bases, and 4 bases stayed unmatched. The CDR3 has 15 residues. Germline V lookup: CDR1 SEHNR, CDR2 FQNEAQ (reference sequence). The CDR3 DNA reads as TGTGCCAGCAGCTTATTAGGGACTAGCGTCAATGAGCAGTTCTTC. Its protein product is CASSLLGTSVNEQFF.

This clonotype occurred many times. V is TRBV6-6 and J is TRBJ2-7; D is undetermined. The germline gives CDR1 MNHNY, CDR2 SVGAGI (reference sequence). V lost 5 bases to trimming and J lost 6 bases, with 11 bases between them. CDR3 length equals 12 residues. CDR3 DNA: TGTGCCAGCAGTCCCGTAGCCGGCGAGCAGTACTTC. Its translation: CASSPVAGEQYF.

Only a few counts were recorded for this clonotype. The rearrangement uses TRBV28 and TRBJ2-7, with D uncertain. Trimming cost V 6 bases and J 2 bases, with 8 bases left between them. The CDR3 runs to 12 residues. Germline values: CDR1 MDHEN, CDR2 SYDVKM. CDR3 loop: CASSQTPYEQYF. The CDR3, as DNA: TGTGCCAGCAGCCAGACCCCCTACGAGCAGTACTTC.

V and J are TRBV11-3 and TRBJ1-2; 7 bases match TRBD1. Trimming cost V 2 bases and J 4 bases; bases outside gene matches: 13. This CDR3 has 17 residues. CDR1 and CDR2 (germline): SGHNT, YENEEA. The CDR3 loop reads CASSLPKKTGQPYGYTF. The CDR3 DNA is TGTGCCAGCAGCTTACCGAAAAAAACGGGACAGCCCTATGGCTACACCTTC.

This clonotype showed up just a few times. The CDR3 region is CASSQLTGRNQPQHF. CDR3 nucleotides: TGCGCCAGCAGCCAACTCACAGGGAGGAATCAGCCCCAGCATTTT. The chain recombines TRBV4-3 with TRBJ1-5, with D tentatively TRBD1 (6 bases). V was shortened by 2 bases and J by 4 bases, with 12 bases between the two germline ends. There are 15 residues in the CDR3. Germline-derived CDR1 and CDR2 are LGHNA and YSLEER.

This clonotype was observed many times. J is TRBJ2-3 and V is TRBV3-1, with TRBD2 matching 12 bases. The CDR3 loop spans 15 amino acids. Germline CDR1 LGHDT, CDR2 YNNKEL (reference sequence). Germline trimming cut 6 bases from V and 3 bases from J; bases unmatched to any gene: 4. As DNA, the CDR3 is TGTGCCAGCAGACTGACTAGCGGGAGTACAGATACGCAGTATTTT. Translated, it gives CASRLTSGSTDTQYF.

This rearrangement joins TRBV28 to TRBJ2-2; D not certain. Trimming left V 6 bases short and J 7 bases short, with 9 bases between. This CDR3 has 12 residues. In germline, CDR1 is MDHEN, CDR2 SYDVKM. The CDR3 region is CASSLGYGELFF. The DNA of the CDR3 is TGTGCCAGCAGCCTTGGGTACGGGGAGCTGTTTTTT. Full variable domain (rest looked up from reference TRBV28 and TRBJ2-2): DVKVTQSSRYLVKRTGEKVFLECVQDMDHENMFWYRQDPGLGLRLIYFSYDVKMKEKGDIPEGYSVSREKKERFSLILESASTNQTSMYLCASSLGYGELFFGEGSRLTVL.

With respect to this clonotype: A much larger clone differs from this one at a single base, so this may be a read error. The rearrangement links TRBV6-1 to TRBJ2-2; no definite D call. This CDR3 contains 14 residues. Germline CDR1 and CDR2: MNHNS and SASEGT. The germline V and J ends were trimmed by 6 bases and 6 bases, with 14 bases remaining between them. The CDR3 here is CASRPVHYPGELFF. The CDR3 DNA reads as TGTGCCAGCAGACCGGTACACTACCCCGGGGAGCTGTTTTTT.

There are a few counts of this clonotype. This chain uses TRBV30 with TRBJ1-2, with 7 bases lining up with TRBD1. The V and J ends lost 2 bases and 7 bases, in that order; junction bases with no gene match: 7. Per germline, CDR1 GTSNPN and CDR2 SVGIG (reference sequence). This CDR3 comprises 13 residues. CDR3 protein: CAWSKTGSGGYTF. The DNA of the CDR3 is TGTGCCTGGAGTAAGACAGGGAGTGGTGGCTACACCTTC.

This clonotype came up a few times. V gene TRBV28 combines with J gene TRBJ2-7; maybe TRBD2 (6 bases). Trimming shortened V by 10 bases and J by 7 bases, and 26 bases separated the two germline ends. The CDR3 has 15 residues. In germline, CDR1 is MDHEN, CDR2 SYDVKM. The CDR3 sequence: CATASAATGVREQYF. The DNA for the CDR3 is TGTGCCACCGCCTCTGCCGCGACGGGGGTGCGGGAGCAGTACTTC.

V gene TRBV12-3 or TRBV12-4 combines with J gene TRBJ2-3, with 9 positions matching TRBD2. This CDR3 spans 14 amino acids. With 6 bases clipped from V and 5 bases from J, the junction kept 6 bases outside the gene matches. The CDR3 sequence is CASSRLAEEDTQYF. The CDR3 DNA reads as TGTGCCAGCAGCCGACTAGCGGAGGAAGATACGCAGTATTTT.

This sequence joins TRBV20-1 and TRBJ2-1; 7 nucleotides align to TRBD2. CDR1 is DFQATT and CDR2 is SNEGSKA in the germline V gene (reference sequence). This CDR3 spans 16 amino acids. The J segment lost 0 bases and the V segment lost 3 bases, leaving 8 bases of the junction unmatched. The CDR3 reads CSASLWEGSSYNEQFF. DNA for the CDR3: TGCAGTGCTAGTTTGTGGGAGGGGAGCTCCTACAATGAGCAGTTCTTC.

As for this clonotype: One junction end disagrees with the germline gene, perhaps due to a read error. This chain connects TRBV11-2 to TRBJ2-1; 7 nucleotides align to TRBD1. Germline loops: CDR1 SGHAT, CDR2 FQNNGV. The CDR3 length is 11 residues. CDR3 DNA: TGTGCCAACAGCTCGCTACAGGGGTACTTCTTC. Translation gives CANSSLQGYFF.

This clonotype was seen ten or more times. The genes are TRBV28 and TRBJ2-3; the match to TRBD2 covers 7 bases. The CDR3 totals 14 residues. Germline V gene sequence: CDR1 MDHEN, CDR2 SYDVKM. With V trimmed by 10 bases and J by 0 bases, 7 bases remained unmatched. The CDR3 DNA reads as TGTGCCACCTCTAGCGGCTCTAGCACAGATACGCAGTATTTT. It is translated as CATSSGSSTDTQYF.

This clonotype appeared a few times. The chain carries TRBV27 and TRBJ2-6, with unresolved D. With 6 bases removed from V and 2 bases from J, the gap between germline ends came to 17 bases. This CDR3 is 17 amino acids long. Germline CDR1 is MNHEY and CDR2 is SMNVEV (reference sequence). CDR3 sequence: CASSRTSTVPGANVLTF. CDR3 DNA: TGTGCCAGCAGCCGGACCTCTACAGTACCTGGGGCCAACGTCCTGACTTTC.

This clonotype was observed at least ten times. This chain connects TRBV18 to TRBJ2-7; 8 nucleotides align to TRBD1. J lost 2 bases, V lost 3 bases, and 3 bases had no gene match. CDR1 KGHSH and CDR2 LQKENI come from the germline V gene. This CDR3 spans 14 amino acids. CDR3 sequence: CASSPRTGTYEQYF. The DNA of the CDR3 is TGTGCCAGCTCACCCCGGACAGGGACCTACGAGCAGTACTTC.

This rearrangement joins TRBV9 to TRBJ2-3; D is uncertain. Germline V lookup: CDR1 SGDLS, CDR2 YYNGEE. Between the trimmed V and J ends, which lost 1 base and 2 bases, there was a span of 11 bases. CDR3 length: 15 amino acids. CDR3 protein: CASSVSPRPTDTQYF. In nucleotides, the CDR3 is TGTGCCAGCAGCGTATCCCCCAGACCCACAGATACGCAGTATTTT.

This clonotype was counted a few times. V and J are TRBV11-2 and TRBJ2-1; TRBD2 matches at 11 bases. This CDR3 region has 18 residues. CDR1 SGHAT and CDR2 FQNNGV come from the germline V gene. Trimming took 1 base from V and 6 from J; bases not matched to a gene: 11. The CDR3 reads CASSLVAKNSGRANEQFF. CDR3 DNA: TGTGCCAGCAGCTTAGTGGCCAAAAATAGCGGGAGGGCCAATGAGCAGTTCTTC.

This clonotype was seen many times. The chain joins TRBV14 to TRBJ2-5; D possibly corresponds to TRBD1 (5 bases). Germline CDR1 SGHDN, CDR2 FVKESK. Trimming shortened V by 6 bases and J by 2 bases, and 10 bases separated the two germline ends. The CDR3 extends over 13 amino acids. CDR3 sequence: CASRQGSQETQYF. Written as DNA, the CDR3 is TGTGCCAGCAGGCAGGGCAGTCAAGAGACCCAGTACTTC.

The chain uses TRBV10-3 and TRBJ1-5, with a weak D call TRBD1 (5 bases). Germline CDR1 is ENHRY and CDR2 is SYGVKD. The CDR3 has 15 residues. Trimming removed 2 bases at V and 8 bases at J, with 16 bases between. This chain's CDR3 is CAISEPGGEVKPQHF. DNA of the CDR3: TGTGCCATCAGTGAGCCGGGAGGGGAGGTTAAGCCCCAGCATTTT.

This clonotype was detected a few times. The chain joins TRBV29-1 to TRBJ2-5; D possibly corresponds to TRBD2 (7 bases). This CDR3 has 15 residues. Deletions cut 1 base from V and 4 bases from J, with 16 bases between. CDR1 is SQVTM, CDR2 ANQGSEA, per germline. The CDR3 here is CSVEGAGAARETQYF. In DNA, the CDR3 is TGCAGCGTTGAAGGGGCGGGGGCTGCGCGAGAGACCCAGTACTTC.

The chain employs TRBV20-1 and TRBJ1-6; no reliable D call. The CDR3 spans 15 residues. CDR1 is DFQATT, CDR2 SNEGSKA, per germline (reference sequence). V lost 4 bases and J 5 bases, leaving 15 bases between the germline ends. DNA for the CDR3: TGCAGTGCTAAAGAACCGGGCGTCCATAATTCACCCCTCCACTTT. Protein: CSAKEPGVHNSPLHF.